The rows below give T cell receptor beta chains drawn from one sample of a study of cytomegalovirus exposure and HLA in healthy donors. Assay: immunoSEQ multiplex PCR; the TCRdb copy retains only in-frame clones and omits some. The sample lists more than 90,000 clones; roughly 80% were seen once. The sequenced sample was PBMCs. All receptors come from a young man in good health and CMV-seropositive. CDR3s include the opening cysteine and the closing phenylalanine or tryptophan. The order of the fields is J gene, D gene, clone size, V gene, CDR3 DNA, CDR3 protein. D genes are given only for firm matches. Part of the rows lack a size; the others show once, few, many or a class for expanded clones.

J gene: TRBJ2-1; D gene: -; clone size: -; V gene: TRBV2; CDR3 DNA: TGTGCCAGCAGGGAGGCTTTTCTCGGACGGGAGCAGTTCTTC; CDR3 protein: CASREAFLGREQFF
J gene: TRBJ2-2; D gene: -; clone size: -; V gene: TRBV9; CDR3 DNA: TGTGCCAGCAGCGGCCCTAAGGGGACCGGGGAGCTGTTTTTT; CDR3 protein: CASSGPKGTGELFF
J gene: TRBJ2-5; D gene: TRBD1; clone size: once; V gene: TRBV5-6; CDR3 DNA: TGTGCCAGCAGCTCCCGGGACAGGCGAGAGACCCAGTACTTC; CDR3 protein: CASSSRDRRETQYF
J gene: TRBJ2-1; D gene: -; clone size: -; V gene: TRBV5-1; CDR3 DNA: TGCGCCAGCAGCGCCGGACTCATCAATGAGCAGTTCTTC; CDR3 protein: CASSAGLINEQFF
J gene: TRBJ2-5; D gene: TRBD2; clone size: -; V gene: TRBV5-1; CDR3 DNA: TGCGCCAGCTGCGACGGTCGGGGGGAAGGAGAGACCCAGTACTTC; CDR3 protein: CASCDGRGEGETQYF
J gene: TRBJ2-1; D gene: TRBD2; clone size: -; V gene: TRBV9; CDR3 DNA: TGTGCCAGCAGCCCGACTAGCGGGAGGTACAATGAGCAGTTCTTC; CDR3 protein: CASSPTSGRYNEQFF
J gene: TRBJ2-3; D gene: TRBD1; clone size: -; V gene: TRBV7-7; CDR3 DNA: TGTGCCAGCAGTCCGACAGGGGCGGCAGATACGCAGTATTTT; CDR3 protein: CASSPTGAADTQYF
J gene: TRBJ1-3; D gene: TRBD1; clone size: -; V gene: TRBV7-9; CDR3 DNA: TGTGCCAGCAGCCCCGGGACAGGGGGTCGAAGTCCCGGATATTTT; CDR3 protein: CASSPGTGGRSPGYF
J gene: TRBJ2-7; D gene: TRBD1; clone size: -; V gene: TRBV6-5; CDR3 DNA: TGTGCCAGCAGTTACTCGCTACAGGGGTTCGAGCAGTACTTC; CDR3 protein: CASSYSLQGFEQYF
J gene: TRBJ1-4; D gene: TRBD1; clone size: -; V gene: TRBV6-5; CDR3 DNA: TGTGCCAGCAGTTACTCGACAGGGCAGGGGGAAAAACTGTTTTTT; CDR3 protein: CASSYSTGQGEKLFF
J gene: TRBJ1-3; D gene: -; clone size: once; V gene: TRBV12-2; CDR3 DNA: TGTGCAAGTCGCTCGACAGGGAGAAACACCATATATTTT; CDR3 protein: CASRSTGRNTIYF
J gene: TRBJ2-4; D gene: TRBD1; clone size: -; V gene: TRBV2; CDR3 DNA: TGTGCCAGCAGCGACAGGGTAGCCAAAAACATTCAGTACTTC; CDR3 protein: CASSDRVAKNIQYF
J gene: TRBJ2-6; D gene: -; clone size: few; V gene: TRBV5-1; CDR3 DNA: TGCGCCAGCAGCCCCGACAGTGATTTTGGGGCCAACGTCCTGACTTTC; CDR3 protein: CASSPDSDFGANVLTF
J gene: TRBJ1-5; D gene: TRBD1; clone size: once; V gene: TRBV19; CDR3 DNA: TGTGCCAGTCCCTACCAAACAGGGGTGAGCGGTCAGCCCCAGCATTTT; CDR3 protein: CASPYQTGVSGQPQHF
J gene: TRBJ2-3; D gene: -; clone size: -; V gene: TRBV7-3; CDR3 DNA: TGTGCCAGCAGCTTAAGGCCAGGAAACACAGATACGCAGTATTTT; CDR3 protein: CASSLRPGNTDTQYF
J gene: TRBJ2-7; D gene: -; clone size: -; V gene: TRBV7-3; CDR3 DNA: TGTGCCAGCAGCTCTCAGGGGGGCGAGCAGTACTTC; CDR3 protein: CASSSQGGEQYF
J gene: TRBJ2-5; D gene: TRBD1; clone size: -; V gene: TRBV11-3; CDR3 DNA: TGTGCCAGCAGCTTAGGGGACAGGGCAAGGTACCAAGAGACCCAGTACTTC; CDR3 protein: CASSLGDRARYQETQYF
J gene: TRBJ2-6; D gene: -; clone size: -; V gene: TRBV19; CDR3 DNA: TGTGCCAGTAGTAATGGGAACAGCGGTGCTGGGGCCAACGTCCTGACTTTC; CDR3 protein: CASSNGNSGAGANVLTF
J gene: TRBJ1-3; D gene: TRBD1; clone size: -; V gene: TRBV7-3; CDR3 DNA: TGTGCCAGCAGCTTGACAGGGGGCTCTGGAAACACCATATATTTT; CDR3 protein: CASSLTGGSGNTIYF
J gene: TRBJ1-1; D gene: -; clone size: -; V gene: TRBV29-1; CDR3 DNA: TGCAGCGTTTATGGTCAGGGGTGGAACACTGAAGCTTTCTTT; CDR3 protein: CSVYGQGWNTEAFF
J gene: TRBJ2-1; D gene: TRBD2; clone size: -; V gene: TRBV29-1; CDR3 DNA: TGCAGCGTGGGTGGGACTAGCGGGGGGCCTTCCTACAATGAGCAGTTCTTC; CDR3 protein: CSVGGTSGGPSYNEQFF
J gene: TRBJ2-1; D gene: TRBD2; clone size: -; V gene: TRBV7-2; CDR3 DNA: TGTGCCAGCAGCCCCCAGGGAGGGTTGCTAAATGAGCAGTTCTTC; CDR3 protein: CASSPQGGLLNEQFF
J gene: TRBJ2-6; D gene: TRBD1; clone size: -; V gene: TRBV29-1; CDR3 DNA: TGCAGCGTCGGGACAGGGTCGGTCCCCGGGGCCAACGTCCTGACTTTC; CDR3 protein: CSVGTGSVPGANVLTF
J gene: TRBJ2-1; D gene: TRBD1; clone size: -; V gene: TRBV5-4; CDR3 DNA: TGTGCCAGCAGTTTAACAGGGGGCTGGTCCGATGAGCAGTTCTTC; CDR3 protein: CASSLTGGWSDEQFF
J gene: TRBJ2-7; D gene: TRBD2; clone size: -; V gene: TRBV7-2; CDR3 DNA: TGTGCCAGCAGCTTCGGGGGGACCTACGAGCAGTACTTC; CDR3 protein: CASSFGGTYEQYF
J gene: TRBJ1-1; D gene: TRBD1; clone size: -; V gene: TRBV5-1; CDR3 DNA: TGCGCCAGCAGCTTGGCCGGACAGGGGAACACTGAAGCTTTCTTT; CDR3 protein: CASSLAGQGNTEAFF
J gene: TRBJ2-5; D gene: TRBD1; clone size: -; V gene: TRBV19; CDR3 DNA: TGTGCCAGTAAGACCGGGACAGGGGCGTTAGAGACCCAGTACTTC; CDR3 protein: CASKTGTGALETQYF
J gene: TRBJ1-1; D gene: -; clone size: -; V gene: TRBV21-1; CDR3 DNA: TGTGCCAGCAGCGCACGAAACTCCAGGGGGCTTATTAATGAAGCTTTCTTT; CDR3 protein: CASSARNSRGLINEAFF
J gene: TRBJ1-1; D gene: -; clone size: -; V gene: TRBV18; CDR3 DNA: TGTGCCAGCTCATCCTTAAATGAAGCTTTCTTT; CDR3 protein: CASSSLNEAFF
J gene: TRBJ1-2; D gene: TRBD1; clone size: -; V gene: TRBV11-2; CDR3 DNA: TGTGCCAGCAGCTTTACCGGGACAGAGGATGGCTACACCTTC; CDR3 protein: CASSFTGTEDGYTF
J gene: TRBJ2-1; D gene: -; clone size: -; V gene: TRBV19; CDR3 DNA: TGTGCCAGTAGTATGAACGGTCTTAAGAGAAATGAGCAGTTCTTC; CDR3 protein: CASSMNGLKRNEQFF
J gene: TRBJ2-2; D gene: TRBD2; clone size: -; V gene: TRBV7-9; CDR3 DNA: TGTGCCAGCAGCCCTAGAGGGACTACCTACACCGGGGAGCTGTTTTTT; CDR3 protein: CASSPRGTTYTGELFF
J gene: TRBJ2-6; D gene: -; clone size: once; V gene: TRBV19; CDR3 DNA: TGTGCCAGCTCAGGTACCTCTGGGGCCAACGTCCTGACTTTC; CDR3 protein: CASSGTSGANVLTF
J gene: TRBJ1-5; D gene: -; clone size: -; V gene: TRBV18; CDR3 DNA: TGTGCCAGCTCACCAGGGGCAGGGCGTAATCAGCCCCAGCATTTT; CDR3 protein: CASSPGAGRNQPQHF
J gene: TRBJ1-1; D gene: -; clone size: -; V gene: TRBV11-3; CDR3 DNA: TGTGCCAGCAGCTTATCCAGGGCCAACACTGAAGCTTTCTTT; CDR3 protein: CASSLSRANTEAFF
J gene: TRBJ2-3; D gene: TRBD2; clone size: -; V gene: TRBV7-9; CDR3 DNA: TGTGCCAGCAGCCCGAGCGGGAGAGGGCCCACAGATACGCAGTATTTT; CDR3 protein: CASSPSGRGPTDTQYF
J gene: TRBJ1-1; D gene: -; clone size: -; V gene: TRBV9; CDR3 DNA: TGTGCCAGCAGCGTAGACAGTAACACTGAAGCTTTCTTT; CDR3 protein: CASSVDSNTEAFF
J gene: TRBJ1-1; D gene: TRBD1; clone size: -; V gene: TRBV13; CDR3 DNA: TGTGCCAGCAGCCGATACACAGGGGGGGACACTGAAGCTTTCTTT; CDR3 protein: CASSRYTGGDTEAFF
J gene: TRBJ1-4; D gene: -; clone size: -; V gene: TRBV6-5; CDR3 DNA: TGTGCCAGCAGTTACGGGCAGAGCAATGAAAAACTGTTTTTT; CDR3 protein: CASSYGQSNEKLFF
J gene: TRBJ1-2; D gene: TRBD1; clone size: -; V gene: TRBV5-4; CDR3 DNA: TGTGCCAGCAGCGGGGACAGGGCTAACTATGGCTACACCTTC; CDR3 protein: CASSGDRANYGYTF
J gene: TRBJ1-1; D gene: -; clone size: -; V gene: TRBV5-4; CDR3 DNA: TGTGCCAGCAGGACGGACAGGAACACTGAAGCTTTCTTT; CDR3 protein: CASRTDRNTEAFF
J gene: TRBJ1-2; D gene: -; clone size: once; V gene: TRBV19; CDR3 DNA: TGTGCCAGTACCTCTTCACGGAACTATGGCTACACCTTC; CDR3 protein: CASTSSRNYGYTF
J gene: TRBJ2-2; D gene: -; clone size: -; V gene: TRBV2; CDR3 DNA: TGTGCCAGCAGTGATGTGGCTAGCGTTGCCGGGGAGCTGTTTTTT; CDR3 protein: CASSDVASVAGELFF
J gene: TRBJ2-5; D gene: TRBD1; clone size: -; V gene: TRBV13; CDR3 DNA: TGTGCCAGCAGCTCAACAGGGGCCCAAGAGACCCAGTACTTC; CDR3 protein: CASSSTGAQETQYF
J gene: TRBJ2-5; D gene: TRBD1; clone size: -; V gene: TRBV11-2; CDR3 DNA: TGTGCCAGCAGCTTGACAGGGATTCTAGAGACCCAGTACTTC; CDR3 protein: CASSLTGILETQYF
J gene: TRBJ2-2; D gene: -; clone size: -; V gene: TRBV9; CDR3 DNA: TGTGCCAGCAGCGTAGAGGGGGATGGCGGGGAGCTGTTTTTT; CDR3 protein: CASSVEGDGGELFF
J gene: TRBJ2-1; D gene: -; clone size: once; V gene: TRBV11-2; CDR3 DNA: TGTGCCAGCAGCTCCCCGGGTGAGCAGTTCTTC; CDR3 protein: CASSSPGEQFF
J gene: TRBJ2-1; D gene: -; clone size: once; V gene: TRBV5-4; CDR3 DNA: TGTGCCAGCAGCTTGGCAGGTGGAGGGAGGTCCTACAATGAGCAGTTCTTC; CDR3 protein: CASSLAGGGRSYNEQFF
J gene: TRBJ1-6; D gene: -; clone size: -; V gene: TRBV19; CDR3 DNA: TGTGCCAGTAGTATTGGAGACCCCGTAGGTTCACCCCTCCACTTT; CDR3 protein: CASSIGDPVGSPLHF
J gene: TRBJ1-2; D gene: TRBD1; clone size: -; V gene: TRBV4-1; CDR3 DNA: TGCGCCAGCAGCCAATTATGGACAGGCCTTAACTATGGCTACACCTTC; CDR3 protein: CASSQLWTGLNYGYTF
J gene: TRBJ2-1; D gene: -; clone size: -; V gene: TRBV9; CDR3 DNA: TGTGCCAGCAGTAAATCAGGAAACTCCTACAATGAGCAGTTCTTC; CDR3 protein: CASSKSGNSYNEQFF
J gene: TRBJ1-3; D gene: -; clone size: -; V gene: TRBV11-2; CDR3 DNA: TGTGCCAGCAGCCCCCTTTCCGGGGGGGGAAACACCATATATTTT; CDR3 protein: CASSPLSGGGNTIYF
J gene: TRBJ2-1; D gene: TRBD2; clone size: -; V gene: TRBV5-4; CDR3 DNA: TGTGCCAGCAGCTTGGGGCTAGCGGGGGGCGGAGACAATGAGCAGTTCTTC; CDR3 protein: CASSLGLAGGGDNEQFF
J gene: TRBJ1-2; D gene: -; clone size: -; V gene: TRBV5-6; CDR3 DNA: TGTGCCAGCAGCTTGGGAGCGGGTAACTATGGCTACACCTTC; CDR3 protein: CASSLGAGNYGYTF